This TCR beta chain was identified during a study of beta chain features in type 1 diabetes. Study-wide findings and caveats: With patients and controls alike, PCR might favor shorter templates to an equal degree. Shorter TCRB CDR3s, moderately but significantly so, marked every one of the four CD4+ subsets in Type 1 diabetes patients.

Markers CD45RO/CCR7/CD25/CD127/CD95/CD27 served to sort CD4+ naive, central memory, regulatory and stem cell-like memory cells. Germline lookup yields CDR1 SGHRS and CDR2 YFSETQ. V dropped 0 bases and J dropped 3 bases, with 6 bases sitting between them. This CDR3 has 13 residues. TCRB transcripts that were expressed got sequenced, as all of the isolated RNA had been reverse transcribed. Method: immunoSEQ multiplex PCR; TCRdb's copy keeps in-frame clones and lacks some. The sample lists 900,000 or so clones, roughly 16% occurring once. Note on this clone: The antigen is unknown.

What was sequenced was naive CD4+ T cells from blood. This TCR derives from a young woman in good health. V and J are TRBV5-1 and TRBJ1-1; D uncertain. The CDR3 spells CASSLVQDTEAFF. CDR3 sequence (DNA): TGCGCCAGCAGCTTGGTTCAGGACACTGAAGCTTTCTTT.